This T cell receptor beta chain was captured by sequencing in a study of CD8+CD57+ T cells in acquired aplastic anemia (dated by TCRdb to about 2018). Looking at the study overall: A mean of approximately 3 ug of DNA, ranging from about 0.17 to 30 ug, was extracted from sorted CD4+ and CD8+ cells. CD8+CD57+ expansion was defined as frequency above the mean frequency observed in healthy subjects.

Expansion of CD8+CD57+ cells had been shown by flow cytometry in the patients chosen for sequencing. Every patient had a diagnosis of severe acquired aplastic anemia based on International Study of Aplastic Anemia and Agranulocytosis and Camitta criteria. No therapy had been received by the patients at the time of blood sampling. TCR repertoires of sorted CD4+ and CD8+ blood T cells from severe aplastic anemia patients and healthy subjects were deep-sequenced in the study. Patients were enrolled under clinicaltrials.gov protocols 00001620, 01623167, 00001397, 00071045, 00081523 and 00961064 in the USA. Ficoll-Paque density gradient centrifugation was used to isolate peripheral blood mononuclear cells. Before DNA extraction, CD4+ and CD8+ T cells were sorted with FACS or magnetic beads. A word on this clonotype: Its antigen is unknown. Per-base qualities were not stored, and no clone one base away is much larger.

The full study reports these points: Between patients and healthy controls, no significant difference in CD8+ Simpson's diversity was found (P=0.060). Although 25 to 30 CD8+ CDR3 sequences were shared by patients and controls, these sequences appeared highly expressed in patients and within the immunodominant clones of patients.

Profiling of TCR beta VDJ combinations and CDR3 sequences used genomic DNA as the template. An Illumina HiSeq 2000 was used for TCR repertoire sequencing. Per the authors' processing: TRBV/TRBJ rearrangement plots, CDR3 size and DJ length profiles, and Simpson's diversity index were used to evaluate the repertoires. The immunodominant clone was defined as the most abundant DNA sequence in deep sequencing data. CDR3 amino acid sequences were checked for sharing across subjects and were also compared against the VDJdb database and published repertoires. TCRdb passed the public sequencing reads through fastp at Q25 and MiXCR, retaining productive beta sequences. Rows merge per CDR3 protein into single entries with the most common DNA and genes. The V and J calls follow TCRdb's processing rather than the paper's. The sample includes roughly 120,000 distinct CDR3 sequences, with 55% to 60% observed a single time. The top ten constitute roughly 29% of the sample.

Trimming leaves V shorter by 0 bases and J shorter by 3 bases, with the junction holding 14 bases beyond the gene matches. From the cysteine through the phenylalanine, the CDR3 covers 18 amino acids. Only the CDR3 DNA stays, 54 bases, in frame from base 1. Per the germline V gene, SGHDN is the CDR1 and FVKESK is the CDR2. This TCR came from a human donor with aplastic anemia. The V and J segments used are TRBV14 and TRBJ2-7, with 7 middle bases fitting TRBD1. The material sequenced was sorted CD4+, CD8+, or CD8+CD57+ T cells (not recorded which) from PBMCs. The DNA sequence is given as TGTGCCAGCAGCCAAGATTACGTTTATTGGGACAGAAACTACGAGCAGTACTTC. This is translated as CASSQDYVYWDRNYEQYF.